This T cell receptor beta chain emerged from a study of CD8 T cells in ankylosing spondylitis. Study-wide results and caveats: Within ankylosing spondylitis blood, a TCR beta motif made up of eight or nine highly homologous variants appeared to be characteristic. Researchers reportedly found disease-linked clones significantly enriched in matched ankylosing spondylitis synovial fluid.

Trimming left V 4 bases short and J 7 bases short, with 22 bases between. The germline V gene encodes CDR1 LGHNA and CDR2 YSLEER. The CDR3 consists of 17 residues. This clonotype was seen at least ten times. Its cognate antigen is unknown. As the method for making TCR beta libraries, quantitative 5'-RACE with molecular barcodes was used. Each CDR3 protein is one row after TCRdb ran MiXCR on the 5' RACE reads. This table has roughly 490,000 distinct CDR3 sequences, approximately 5.3% appearing once. The source is a male donor with ankylosing spondylitis. The chain uses TRBV4-3 and TRBJ1-4, with D perhaps matching TRBD1 (5 bases). Sequences were obtained from blood, either unsorted or a sorted T cell fraction (not recorded which). Written as DNA, the CDR3 is TGCGCCAGCAGCCGAACAAAGGAGGGGAGGTTCCGTGAAAAACTGTTTTTT. Its protein is CASSRTKEGRFREKLFF.